The 24 T cell receptor beta chains listed next were all sequenced from one sample in a study of long-term antiretroviral therapy in people with HIV. Sequencing used immunoSEQ v3.0 at survey level. Measured with immunoSEQ multiplex PCR; TCRdb has only the in-frame clones, and not every one. The sample records 20,000 to 25,000 clones, 80% to 90% being singletons. Sample: unsorted PBMCs, taken 0.2 years before starting antiretroviral therapy. The source of these receptors is a man younger than 30 with HIV.

The rearrangement uses TRBV7-2 and TRBJ2-7, with TRBD2 matching 9 bases. This CDR3 is built from 15 residues. V was clipped by 6 bases and J by 4 bases; unmatched bases: 10. Germline V gene lookup returns CDR1 SGHTA and CDR2 FQGNSA. The CDR3 DNA reads as TGTGCCAGCAGGACGGATAGCGGGAGAGGTTACGAGCAGTACTTC. Translated, it gives CASRTDSGRGYEQYF.

The V and J genes are TRBV6-1 and TRBJ1-2; TRBD1 agrees at 7 bases. The CDR3 runs to 15 residues. Germline loops: CDR1 MNHNS, CDR2 SASEGT. V was pared by 8 bases and J by 4 bases, with 13 bases of the junction left unmatched. The CDR3 nucleotides are TGTGCCAGCGACGGACAGGCCCGATTTAGCTATGGCTACACCTTC. It translates to CASDGQARFSYGYTF.

The chain uses TRBV6-6 and TRBJ2-3; 11 bases fit TRBD1. CDR3 length: 15 residues. CDR1 and CDR2 (germline): MNHNY, SVGAGI (reference sequence). V lost 6 bases, J lost 5 bases, and 7 bases stayed unmatched. The CDR3 DNA is TGTGCCAGCAGGATTGGGACAGGGGGTTTAGATACGCAGTATTTT. Protein product: CASRIGTGGLDTQYF.

The chain is built from TRBV6-1 and TRBJ2-2, with a weak D call TRBD1 (6 bases). This CDR3 comprises 14 residues. Germline lookup yields CDR1 MNHNS and CDR2 SASEGT. V dropped 5 bases and J dropped 7 bases, with 14 bases sitting between them. This CDR3 reads CASSWSGENGELFF. CDR3 coding DNA: TGTGCCAGCAGTTGGTCAGGGGAGAACGGGGAGCTGTTTTTT.

The rearrangement links TRBV5-1 to TRBJ2-1; perhaps TRBD2 as D (6 bases). Germline V gene lookup returns CDR1 SGHRS and CDR2 YFSETQ. The CDR3 has 13 amino acids. The V and J ends lost 4 bases and 7 bases respectively, with 12 bases between them. In DNA, the CDR3 is TGCGCCAGCAGCACGGGGGTCGGGAATGAGCAGTTCTTC. Its protein is CASSTGVGNEQFF.

This clone turned up a few times. The V call is TRBV7-9, the J call TRBJ1-4, with D tentatively TRBD1 (5 bases). Germline CDR1 is SEHNR and CDR2 is FQNEAQ (reference sequence). CDR3 length: 14 amino acids. The V end lost 5 bases, the J end lost 7 bases, and 14 bases lay between the germline ends. CDR3 amino acids: CASSTGEEREKLFF. For the CDR3, the DNA is TGTGCCAGCAGCACAGGTGAAGAGCGTGAAAAACTGTTTTTT.

V and J are TRBV7-6 and TRBJ2-2; no clear D gene. Trimming took off 5 bases at V and 6 bases at J, with 4 bases between the two ends. The CDR3 totals 11 residues. Germline V gene sequence: CDR1 SGHVS, CDR2 FNYEAQ. In DNA form, the CDR3 reads TGTGCCAGCAGCCCCGCCGGGGAGCTGTTTTTT. Its protein product is CASSPAGELFF.

For this clone: Other nucleotide sequences in the sample specify the same CDR3. The rearrangement joins TRBV4-1 to TRBJ2-6; D gene ambiguous. This CDR3 spans 14 amino acids. Germline-derived CDR1 and CDR2 are MGHRA and YSYEKL. Trimming took off 3 bases at V and 4 bases at J, with 7 bases between the two ends. The CDR3: CASSHGSGANVLTF. CDR3 sequence (DNA): TGCGCCAGCAGCCACGGATCGGGGGCCAACGTCCTGACTTTC.

The V and J genes are TRBV7-8 and TRBJ1-4; unclear D gene. Trimming took off 3 bases at V and 0 bases at J, with 17 bases between the two ends. The CDR3 totals 18 residues. Germline V gene lookup returns CDR1 SGHVS and CDR2 FQNEAQ. The CDR3 region is CASSFDLFGGPTNEKLFF. CDR3 nucleotide sequence: TGTGCCAGCAGCTTCGACCTCTTCGGAGGACCAACTAATGAAAAACTGTTTTTT. The entire variable domain, with the rest obtained from reference TRBV7-8 and TRBJ1-4, is as follows: GAGVSQSPRYKVAKRGQDVALRCDPISGHVSLFWYQQALGQGPEFLTYFQNEAQLDKSGLPSDRFFAERPEGSVSTLKIQRTQQEDSAVYLCASSFDLFGGPTNEKLFFGSGTQLSVL.

This sequence joins TRBV28 and TRBJ1-3; unclear D gene. Germline V gives CDR1 MDHEN, CDR2 SYDVKM. This CDR3 is built from 14 residues. The V end lost 5 bases, the J end lost 2 bases, and 10 bases lay between the germline ends. The CDR3: CASSTYGAGNTIYF. The CDR3, as DNA: TGTGCCAGCAGTACCTACGGGGCTGGAAACACCATATATTTT.

The chain is built from TRBV27 and TRBJ2-3; TRBD2 matches 8 bases. V gave up 8 bases and J gave up 2 bases; unmatched junction bases: 12. In germline, CDR1 is MNHEY, CDR2 SMNVEV (reference sequence). The CDR3 runs to 16 residues. The CDR3 DNA reads TGTGCCAGCCAGAGAGAGCGGGGGACCCCCACAGATACGCAGTATTTT. Translation: CASQRERGTPTDTQYF.

This clone was recorded once. This rearrangement joins TRBV7-2 to TRBJ2-7, with 11 positions matching TRBD2. The V segment lost 2 bases and the J segment 6 bases; nucleotides outside the gene matches: 6. The CDR3 sequence is 15 residues long. CDR1 and CDR2 from the germline V gene are SGHTA and FQGNSA. CDR3 coding DNA: TGTGCCAGCAGCTTACCCACTAGCGGGAGTTCCGAGCAGTACTTC. Residues: CASSLPTSGSSEQYF. The full variable domain, completed using reference TRBV7-2 and TRBJ2-7, is GAGVSQSPSNKVTEKGKDVELRCDPISGHTALYWYRQSLGQGLEFLIYFQGNSAPDKSGLPSDRFSAERTGGSVSTLTIQRTQQEDSAVYLCASSLPTSGSSEQYFGPGTRLTVT.

V and J are TRBV7-2 and TRBJ1-5; D is possibly TRBD1 (6 bases). The germline V gene has CDR1 SGHTA and CDR2 FQGNSA. V was cut by 9 bases and J by 5 bases, with 14 bases left in between. There are 13 residues in the CDR3. Here the CDR3 DNA reads TGTGCCAGTGGGGGGCAGAGTTATCAGCCCCAGCATTTT. This gives the protein CASGGQSYQPQHF.

The chain is built from TRBV13 and TRBJ2-7; no firm D call. Germline V gives CDR1 PRHDT, CDR2 FYEKMQ (reference sequence). Trimming shortened V by 5 bases and J by 7 bases, and 18 bases separated the two germline ends. The CDR3 length is 14 residues. In DNA form, the CDR3 reads TGTGCCAGCAGCCCACCAGTGCCCGGTAAGGAGCAGTACTTC. Translating gives CASSPPVPGKEQYF.

In this sample, this clone turned up once. V gene TRBV5-4 combines with J gene TRBJ2-7, with D hard to call. CDR3 length: 12 residues. Germline assignment: CDR1 SGHNT and CDR2 YYREEE (reference sequence). The V gene lost 2 bases and the J gene lost 4 bases, with 7 bases spanning the gap. CDR3 sequence reads: CASSFSPYEQYF. The DNA for the CDR3 is TGTGCCAGCAGCTTCAGTCCTTACGAGCAGTACTTC.

The chain employs TRBV28 and TRBJ2-7; D is tentatively TRBD1 or TRBD2 (5 bases each). Trimming took 5 bases from V and 0 from J, leaving 11 bases between them. The CDR3 sequence is 14 residues long. Per germline, CDR1 MDHEN and CDR2 SYDVKM. CDR3 DNA: TGTGCCAGCAGTGCTATCGGGGCCTCCTACGAGCAGTACTTC. Translated: CASSAIGASYEQYF.

The genes are TRBV29-1 and TRBJ1-2; D might be TRBD1 (5 bases). Trimming shortened V by 4 bases and J by 8 bases, and 11 bases separated the two germline ends. CDR1 and CDR2 from the germline V gene are SQVTM and ANQGSEA. The CDR3 consists of 11 residues. CDR3 bases: TGCAGCGTTGGGGGACCGGGGGGCTACACCTTC. Protein product: CSVGGPGGYTF.

The rearrangement links TRBV29-1 to TRBJ2-3, with 9 bases fitting TRBD1. The J segment lost 2 bases and the V segment lost 4 bases, leaving 4 bases of the junction unmatched. Per germline, CDR1 SQVTM and CDR2 ANQGSEA. CDR3 length: 14 amino acids. This CDR3 is CSVGGTGYTDTQYF. CDR3 DNA: TGCAGCGTTGGGGGGACAGGGTACACAGATACGCAGTATTTT.

The chain couples TRBV7-9 to TRBJ1-4, with no clear D. Germline V gene lookup returns CDR1 SEHNR and CDR2 FQNEAQ (reference sequence). The CDR3 spans 14 residues. Trimming removed 4 bases at V and 12 bases at J, with 18 bases between. The CDR3 here is CASSYSAGIGELFF. The CDR3 coding sequence is TGTGCCAGCAGCTACTCAGCGGGAATCGGGGAACTGTTTTTT.

The chain combines TRBV4-3 with TRBJ2-3, with 12 bases aligning to TRBD2. In germline, CDR1 is LGHNA, CDR2 YSLEER. CDR3 size: 17 residues. Trimming at V came to 3 bases and at J to 4 bases, leaving 8 bases not matched to a gene. DNA for the CDR3: TGCGCCAGCAGCCAGACCGGGACTAGCGGGCGGGCAGATACGCAGTATTTT. The encoded protein is CASSQTGTSGRADTQYF.

This chain uses TRBV5-1 with TRBJ2-2; D perhaps matches TRBD2 (5 bases). The V gene lost 1 base and the J gene lost 2 bases, with 9 bases spanning the gap. Germline V gene lookup returns CDR1 SGHRS and CDR2 YFSETQ. This CDR3 region has 15 residues. CDR3 amino acids: CASSLLRTNTGELFF. The CDR3, as DNA: TGCGCCAGCAGCTTGCTGCGGACTAACACCGGGGAGCTGTTTTTT.

The genes are TRBV5-1 and TRBJ2-1; D is unresolved. Germline CDR1 is SGHRS and CDR2 is YFSETQ. CDR3 length equals 14 residues. With 5 bases removed from V and 0 bases from J, the gap between germline ends came to 9 bases. For the CDR3, the DNA is TGCGCCAGCAGACCTCAGAGCTCCTACAATGAGCAGTTCTTC. This codes for CASRPQSSYNEQFF.

This chain connects TRBV27 to TRBJ1-6, with a possible D match to TRBD1 (6 bases). Trimming took 5 bases from V and 11 from J, leaving 25 bases between them. In germline, CDR1 is MNHEY, CDR2 SMNVEV (reference sequence). The CDR3 runs 17 residues. CDR3 sequence reads: CASSPAVGGRRGTPLHF. Here the CDR3 DNA reads TGTGCCAGCAGTCCCGCCGTAGGAGGCCGGAGGGGGACACCCCTCCACTTT.

The chain is built from TRBV27 and TRBJ2-2; 7 bases line up with TRBD2. CDR1 and CDR2 (germline): MNHEY, SMNVEV (reference sequence). The V and J ends lost 3 bases and 4 bases, in that order; junction bases with no gene match: 14. The CDR3 covers 18 residues. CDR3 DNA: TGTGCCAGCAGTTTTCTCTTACTAGCGCCCGAATCCACCGGGGAGCTGTTTTTT. Translating gives CASSFLLLAPESTGELFF.